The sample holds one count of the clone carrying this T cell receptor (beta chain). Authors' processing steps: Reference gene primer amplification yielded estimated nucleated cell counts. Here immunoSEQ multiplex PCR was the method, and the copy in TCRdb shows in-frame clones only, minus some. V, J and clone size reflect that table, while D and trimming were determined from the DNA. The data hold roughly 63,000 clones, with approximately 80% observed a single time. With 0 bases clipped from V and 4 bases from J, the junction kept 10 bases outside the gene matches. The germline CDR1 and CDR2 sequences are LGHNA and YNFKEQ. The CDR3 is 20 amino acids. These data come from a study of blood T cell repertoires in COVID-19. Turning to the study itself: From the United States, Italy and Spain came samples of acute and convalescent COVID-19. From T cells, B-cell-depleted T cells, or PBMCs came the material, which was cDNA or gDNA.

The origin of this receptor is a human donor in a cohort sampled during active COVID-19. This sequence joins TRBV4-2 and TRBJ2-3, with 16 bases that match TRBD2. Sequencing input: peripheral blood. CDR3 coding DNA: TGTGCCAGCAGCCAAGATGGAGGGACTAGCGGGAGGGCCAGGGCAGATACGCAGTATTTT. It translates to CASSQDGGTSGRARADTQYF.